This passage covers 13 T cell receptor beta chains from one sample sequenced in a study of T cell clonotyping in hematopoietic cell transplantation. Data came from immunoSEQ multiplex PCR; TCRdb stores just in-frame clones and leaves some out. This table holds under 5,500 clones, about a quarter found once. This specimen consisted of peripheral blood mononuclear cells, obtained 180 days after allogeneic stem cell transplant. These receptors originate from a male patient between 40 and 50 years old who had an allogeneic stem cell transplant from an unrelated donor, so the T cells may come from the graft donor. Some clones in this sample may be carry-over from other donors' samples.

This clone was found a few times. V is TRBV28 and J is TRBJ1-4, with 7 bases fitting TRBD1. V trimming: 3 bases; J trimming: 8 bases; junction bases outside the gene matches: 6. The CDR3 totals 14 residues. Germline values: CDR1 MDHEN, CDR2 SYDVKM. The CDR3 sequence is CASSFLGTVEKLFF. The CDR3 region has the DNA TGTGCCAGCAGTTTTTTGGGGACAGTCGAAAAACTGTTTTTT.

This chain connects TRBV29-1 to TRBJ2-1; D is tentatively TRBD1 or TRBD2 (5 bases each). Trimming cost V 4 bases and J 6 bases, with 13 bases left between them. The CDR3 is 13 amino acids. Germline V gives CDR1 SQVTM, CDR2 ANQGSEA. The CDR3 reads CSVVRVGRNEQFF. The CDR3 DNA reads TGCAGCGTTGTTAGGGTGGGACGCAATGAGCAGTTCTTC.

This clone was recorded a few times. The chain recombines TRBV9 with TRBJ1-1, with D uncertain. CDR3 length: 14 amino acids. The V end was cut by 1 base, the J end by 5 bases, with 12 bases between. Germline assignment: CDR1 SGDLS and CDR2 YYNGEE. The CDR3 is CASSVYSEGTEAFF. As DNA, the CDR3 is TGTGCCAGCAGCGTATATTCCGAAGGGACTGAAGCTTTCTTT.

The chain couples TRBV5-4 to TRBJ2-2, with a tentative D call TRBD2 (6 bases). Trimming stripped 5 bases from V and 1 base from J, with 15 bases between. Germline loops: CDR1 SGHNT, CDR2 YYREEE (reference sequence). The CDR3 length is 16 residues. Written as DNA, the CDR3 is TGTGCCAGCAGTCGCCATAGCGGCCTGAACACCGGGGAGCTGTTTTTT. Translated: CASSRHSGLNTGELFF.

This clone has just a few counts. This chain connects TRBV30 to TRBJ2-7; TRBD1 matches at 9 bases. Germline CDR1 reads GTSNPN; CDR2 reads SVGIG (reference sequence). The CDR3 has 13 residues. V shed 3 bases and J 4 bases; nucleotides not matched to a gene: 4. CDR3 sequence reads: CAWSTGGVYEQYF. In DNA, the CDR3 is TGTGCCTGGAGCACAGGGGGCGTTTACGAGCAGTACTTC.

This clone was recorded a few times. The chain recombines TRBV30 with TRBJ1-2; perhaps TRBD1 as D (6 bases). Per the germline V gene, CDR1 is GTSNPN and CDR2 is SVGIG (reference sequence). The V gene lost 1 base and the J gene lost 0 bases, with 15 bases spanning the gap. The CDR3 length is 16 residues. Here the CDR3 reads CAWSEGGTHTNYGYTF. The CDR3, as DNA: TGTGCCTGGAGTGAAGGCGGGACACATACTAACTATGGCTACACCTTC. Filled out from reference TRBV30 and TRBJ1-2, the complete variable domain reads SQTIHQWPATLVQPVGSPLSLECTVEGTSNPNLYWYRQAAGRGLQLLFYSVGIGQISSEVPQNLSASRPQDRQFILSSKKLLLSDSGFYLCAWSEGGTHTNYGYTFGSGTRLTVV.

V is TRBV5-6 and J is TRBJ2-7; the D call may be TRBD1 or TRBD2 (5 bases each). The CDR3 is 14 amino acids. V dropped 4 bases and J dropped 2 bases, with 13 bases sitting between them. Looked up from germline, CDR1 is SGHDT and CDR2 is YYEEEE. This CDR3 is CASSLGTATYEQYF. The DNA for the CDR3 is TGTGCCAGCAGCCTCGGGACGGCGACCTACGAGCAGTACTTC.

The V call is TRBV25-1, the J call TRBJ1-2; D is uncertain. Looked up from germline, CDR1 is MGHDK and CDR2 is SYGVNS. Deletions cut 1 base from V and 5 bases from J, with 2 bases between. This CDR3 contains 11 residues. The CDR3 DNA reads as TGTGCCAGCAGTGAATCTTATGGCTACACCTTC. Its translation: CASSESYGYTF.

V gene TRBV25-1 combines with J gene TRBJ1-4, with a possible D match to TRBD1 (6 bases). CDR1 and CDR2 (germline): MGHDK, SYGVNS. This CDR3 region has 17 residues. V lost 3 bases to trimming and J lost 3 bases, with 17 bases between them. The CDR3 region has the DNA TGTGCCAGCAGTGACCTCCCGGGACGGGGGCCTAATGAAAAACTGTTTTTT. Translation gives CASSDLPGRGPNEKLFF.

The rearrangement joins TRBV6-1 to TRBJ2-5; D call uncertain. The CDR3 covers 12 residues. Trimming took off 9 bases at V and 1 base at J, with 9 bases between the two ends. Germline V CDR1 and CDR2: MNHNS, SASEGT. In nucleotides, the CDR3 is TGTGCCAGTGGGTATTCCCAAGAGACCCAGTACTTC. This translates into CASGYSQETQYF.

V is TRBV30 and J is TRBJ2-5; unclear D gene. The CDR3 has 11 amino acids. CDR1 GTSNPN and CDR2 SVGIG come from the germline V gene (reference sequence). Trimming removed 2 bases at V and 6 bases at J, with 7 bases between. The CDR3 loop is CAWSPSQTQYF. CDR3 bases: TGTGCCTGGAGTCCCTCTCAGACCCAGTACTTC.

This clone was observed a handful of times. The V and J genes are TRBV5-4 and TRBJ2-7; 13 positions agree with TRBD2. The germline gives CDR1 SGHNT, CDR2 YYREEE (reference sequence). Trimming removed 0 bases from V and 0 bases from J; junction bases left unmatched: 3. The CDR3 has 17 residues. CDR3 sequence reads: CASSLGLAGGYSYEQYF. CDR3 sequence (DNA): TGTGCCAGCAGCTTGGGACTAGCGGGGGGTTACTCCTACGAGCAGTACTTC.

This clone was observed once. The chain is built from TRBV30 and TRBJ2-7; D remains ambiguous. This CDR3 region has 15 residues. The V and J ends lost 4 bases and 0 bases respectively, with 16 bases between them. The germline CDR1 and CDR2 sequences are GTSNPN and SVGIG (reference sequence). The CDR3 spells CAWNPRSEFSYEQYF. The CDR3, as DNA: TGTGCCTGGAACCCCAGGTCAGAATTCTCCTACGAGCAGTACTTC.